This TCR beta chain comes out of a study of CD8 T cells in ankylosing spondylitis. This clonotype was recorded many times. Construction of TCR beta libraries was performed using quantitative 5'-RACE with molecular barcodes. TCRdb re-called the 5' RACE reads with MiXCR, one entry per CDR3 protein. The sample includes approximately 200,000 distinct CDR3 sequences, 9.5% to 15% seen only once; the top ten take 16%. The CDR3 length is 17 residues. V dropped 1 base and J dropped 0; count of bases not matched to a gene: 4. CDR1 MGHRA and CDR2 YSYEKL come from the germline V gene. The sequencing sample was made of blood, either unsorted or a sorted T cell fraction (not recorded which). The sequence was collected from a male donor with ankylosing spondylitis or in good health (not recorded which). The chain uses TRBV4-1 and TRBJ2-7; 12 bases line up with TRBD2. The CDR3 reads CASSQGTSGDFSYEQYF. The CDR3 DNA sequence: TGCGCCAGCAGCCAAGGGACTAGCGGGGATTTCTCCTACGAGCAGTACTTC.